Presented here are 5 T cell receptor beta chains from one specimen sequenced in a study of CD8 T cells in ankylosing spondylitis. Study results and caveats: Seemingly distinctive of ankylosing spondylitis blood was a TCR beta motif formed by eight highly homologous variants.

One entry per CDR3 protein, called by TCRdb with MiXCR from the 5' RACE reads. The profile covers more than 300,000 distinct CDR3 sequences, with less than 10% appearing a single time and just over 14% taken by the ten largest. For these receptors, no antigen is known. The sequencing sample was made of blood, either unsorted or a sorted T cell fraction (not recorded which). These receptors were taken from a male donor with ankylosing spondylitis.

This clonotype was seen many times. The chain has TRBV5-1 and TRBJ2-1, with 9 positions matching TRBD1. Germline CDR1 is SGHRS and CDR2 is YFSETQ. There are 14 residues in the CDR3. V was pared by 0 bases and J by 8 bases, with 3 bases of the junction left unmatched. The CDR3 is CASSLDRGLDEQFF. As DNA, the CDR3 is TGCGCCAGCAGCTTGGACAGGGGGCTAGATGAGCAGTTCTTC.

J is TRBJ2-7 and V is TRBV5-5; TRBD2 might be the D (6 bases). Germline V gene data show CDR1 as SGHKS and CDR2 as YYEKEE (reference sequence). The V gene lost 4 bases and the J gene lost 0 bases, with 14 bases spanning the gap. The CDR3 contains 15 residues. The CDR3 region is CASSPGLSCSYEQYF. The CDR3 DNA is TGTGCCAGCAGCCCGGGACTCTCGTGCTCCTACGAGCAGTACTTC.

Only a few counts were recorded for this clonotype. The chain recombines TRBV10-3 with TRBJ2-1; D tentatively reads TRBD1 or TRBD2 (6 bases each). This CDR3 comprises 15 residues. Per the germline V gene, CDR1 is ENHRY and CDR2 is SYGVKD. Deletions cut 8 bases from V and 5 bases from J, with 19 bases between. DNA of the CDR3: TGTGCCATCGAGGGGGGAAATTCGGGTAACAATGAGCAGTTCTTC. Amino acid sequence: CAIEGGNSGNNEQFF.

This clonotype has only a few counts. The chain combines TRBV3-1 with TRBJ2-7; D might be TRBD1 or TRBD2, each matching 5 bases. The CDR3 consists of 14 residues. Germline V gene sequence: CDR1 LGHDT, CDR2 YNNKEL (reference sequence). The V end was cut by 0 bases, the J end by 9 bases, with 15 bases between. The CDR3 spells CASSQEYRDRGQYF. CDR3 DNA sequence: TGTGCCAGCAGCCAAGAGTATAGGGACCGGGGGCAGTACTTC.

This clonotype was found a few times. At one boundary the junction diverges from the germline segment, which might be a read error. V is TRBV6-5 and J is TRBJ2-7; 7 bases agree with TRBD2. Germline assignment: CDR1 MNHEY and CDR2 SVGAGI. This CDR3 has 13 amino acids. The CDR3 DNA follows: TGTGCCAGCAGTTCGACTAGCTCCAACGAGCAGTACTTC. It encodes CASSSTSSNEQYF.